Described below is a single T cell receptor beta chain sequence and its context. The data stem from a study of blood T cells in healthy people across ages. A J-beta primer mix and a sample-barcoded 5' primer were used in a second PCR of roughly 7 to 12 cycles. All cDNA molecules were each tagged by a template-switch adaptor with 12 random nucleotides. Each CDR3 protein gets one entry after TCRdb re-called the 5' RACE reads with MiXCR. The repertoire holds approximately 850,000 distinct CDR3 sequences, more than 45% seen once, with 20% to 25% in the top ten. This CDR3 comprises 18 residues. V was pared by 0 bases and J by 4 bases, with 6 bases of the junction left unmatched. Germline V CDR1 and CDR2: MNHEY, SVGEGT.

The sequence came from a man aged 25-45 years in good health. The specimen sequenced was blood. This chain uses TRBV6-2 or TRBV6-3 with TRBJ2-1, with 13 positions matching TRBD2. This CDR3 is CASSYSGLAGARYNEQFF. The CDR3, as DNA: TGTGCCAGCAGTTACTCCGGACTAGCGGGAGCGAGATACAATGAGCAGTTCTTC.